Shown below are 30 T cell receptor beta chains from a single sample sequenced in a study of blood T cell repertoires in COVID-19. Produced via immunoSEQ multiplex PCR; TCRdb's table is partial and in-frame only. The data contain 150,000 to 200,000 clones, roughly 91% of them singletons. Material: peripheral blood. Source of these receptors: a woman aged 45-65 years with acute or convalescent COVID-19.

The CDR3 bases are TGTGCCAGCAGTCTCGGGGGGCGGGAGCAGTTCTTC. Translating it yields CASSLGGREQFF. This chain connects TRBV12-3 or TRBV12-4 to TRBJ2-1, with a weak D call TRBD2 (7 bases). Between the trimmed V and J ends, which lost 5 bases and 10 bases, there was a span of 12 bases. This CDR3 contains 12 residues.

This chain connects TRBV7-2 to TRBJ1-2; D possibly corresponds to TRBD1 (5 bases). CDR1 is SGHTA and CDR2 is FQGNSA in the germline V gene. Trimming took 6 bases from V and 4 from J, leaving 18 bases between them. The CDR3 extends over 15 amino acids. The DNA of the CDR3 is TGTGCCAGCAGTCCAGCTGACAGTCCCGGCTATGGCTACACCTTC. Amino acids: CASSPADSPGYGYTF.

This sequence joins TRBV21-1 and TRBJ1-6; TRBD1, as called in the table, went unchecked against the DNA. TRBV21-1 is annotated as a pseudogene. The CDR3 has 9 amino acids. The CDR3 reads CASSKQGVW. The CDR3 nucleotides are TGTGCCAGCAGCAAACAGGGGGTATGG.

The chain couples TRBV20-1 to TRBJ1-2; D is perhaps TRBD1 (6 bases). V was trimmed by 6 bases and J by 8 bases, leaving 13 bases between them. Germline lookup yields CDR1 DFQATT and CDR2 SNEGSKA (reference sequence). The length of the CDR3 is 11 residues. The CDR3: CSARRGGGYTF. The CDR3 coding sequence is TGCAGTGCCAGAAGGGGGGGAGGCTACACCTTC.

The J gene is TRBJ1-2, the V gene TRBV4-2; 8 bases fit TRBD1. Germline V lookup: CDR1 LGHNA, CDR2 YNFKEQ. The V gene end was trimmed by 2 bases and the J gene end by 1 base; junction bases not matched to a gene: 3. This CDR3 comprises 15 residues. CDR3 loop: CASSQKGQGNYGYTF. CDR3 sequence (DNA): TGTGCCAGCAGCCAAAAAGGACAGGGTAACTATGGCTACACCTTC.

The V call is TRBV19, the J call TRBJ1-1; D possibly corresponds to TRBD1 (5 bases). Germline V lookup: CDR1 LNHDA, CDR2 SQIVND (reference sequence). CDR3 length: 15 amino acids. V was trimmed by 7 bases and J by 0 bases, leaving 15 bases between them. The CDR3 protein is CASTQGIYMNTEAFF. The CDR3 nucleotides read TGTGCCAGTACTCAGGGAATATACATGAACACTGAAGCTTTCTTT.

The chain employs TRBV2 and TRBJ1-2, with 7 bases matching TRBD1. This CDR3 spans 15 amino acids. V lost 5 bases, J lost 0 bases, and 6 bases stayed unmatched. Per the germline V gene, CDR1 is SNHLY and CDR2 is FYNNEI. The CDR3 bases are TGTGCCAGCAGTTCACAGGGGCGAGCTAACTATGGCTACACCTTC. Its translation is CASSSQGRANYGYTF.

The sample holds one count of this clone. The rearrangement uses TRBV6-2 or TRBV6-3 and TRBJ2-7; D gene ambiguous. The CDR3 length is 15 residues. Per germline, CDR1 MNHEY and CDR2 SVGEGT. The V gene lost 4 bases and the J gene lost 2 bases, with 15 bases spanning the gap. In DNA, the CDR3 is TGTGCCAGCAGTTTAGCACGCGGTTCACCCTACGAGCAGTACTTC. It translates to CASSLARGSPYEQYF.

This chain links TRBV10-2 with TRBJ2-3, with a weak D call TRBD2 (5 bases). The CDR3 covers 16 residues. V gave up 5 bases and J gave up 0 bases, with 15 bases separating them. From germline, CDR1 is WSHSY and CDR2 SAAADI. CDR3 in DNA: TGCGCCAGCAGTCCCCCGGACTTCGGGAGCACAGATACGCAGTATTTT. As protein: CASSPPDFGSTDTQYF.

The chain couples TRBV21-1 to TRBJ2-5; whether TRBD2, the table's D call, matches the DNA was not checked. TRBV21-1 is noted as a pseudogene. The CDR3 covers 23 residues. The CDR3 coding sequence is TGTGCCAGCAGCGACTGGGGATCACCCCGGACTAGCGGGAGGGCCGATCGAAAAGAGACCCAGTACTTC. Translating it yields CASSDWGSPRTSGRADRKETQYF.

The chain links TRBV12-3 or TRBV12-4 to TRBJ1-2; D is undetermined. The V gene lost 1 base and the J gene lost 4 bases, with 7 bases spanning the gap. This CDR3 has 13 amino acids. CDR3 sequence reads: CASSLGNSYGYTF. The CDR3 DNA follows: TGTGCCAGCAGTTTAGGCAACAGCTATGGCTACACCTTC.

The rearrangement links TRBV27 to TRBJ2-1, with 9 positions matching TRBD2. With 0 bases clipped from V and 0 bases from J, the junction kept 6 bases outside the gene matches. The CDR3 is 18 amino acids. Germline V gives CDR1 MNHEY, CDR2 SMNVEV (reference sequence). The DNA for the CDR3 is TGTGCCAGCAGTTTATCGAGGTCGCGGGAGGGCTCCTACAATGAGCAGTTCTTC. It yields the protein CASSLSRSREGSYNEQFF.

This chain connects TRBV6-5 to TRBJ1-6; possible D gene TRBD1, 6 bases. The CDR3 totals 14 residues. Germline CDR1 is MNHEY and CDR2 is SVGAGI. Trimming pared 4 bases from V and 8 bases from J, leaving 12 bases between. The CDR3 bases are TGTGCCAGCAGTTCTCAGGGGTTCTATTCACCCCTCCACTTT. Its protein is CASSSQGFYSPLHF.

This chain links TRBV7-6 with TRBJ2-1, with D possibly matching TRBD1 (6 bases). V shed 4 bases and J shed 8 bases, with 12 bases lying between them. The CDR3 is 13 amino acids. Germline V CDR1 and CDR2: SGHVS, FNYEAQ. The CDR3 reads CASSSTGYDEQFF. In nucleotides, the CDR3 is TGTGCCAGCAGCTCAACAGGGTATGATGAGCAGTTCTTC.

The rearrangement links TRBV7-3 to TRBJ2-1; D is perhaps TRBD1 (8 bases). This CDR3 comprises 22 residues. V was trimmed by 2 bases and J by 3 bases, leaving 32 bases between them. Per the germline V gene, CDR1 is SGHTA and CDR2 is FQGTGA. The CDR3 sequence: CASSLFGQGTIGGRAVYNEQFF. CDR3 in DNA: TGTGCCAGCAGCTTATTCGGACAGGGAACAATTGGGGGGAGGGCAGTCTACAATGAGCAGTTCTTC.

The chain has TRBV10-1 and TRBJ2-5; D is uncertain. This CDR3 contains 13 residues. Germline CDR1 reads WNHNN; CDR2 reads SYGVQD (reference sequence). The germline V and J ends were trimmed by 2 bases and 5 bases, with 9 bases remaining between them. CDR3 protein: CASSEVGEETQYF. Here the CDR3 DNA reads TGCGCCAGCAGTGAGGTGGGCGAGGAGACCCAGTACTTC.

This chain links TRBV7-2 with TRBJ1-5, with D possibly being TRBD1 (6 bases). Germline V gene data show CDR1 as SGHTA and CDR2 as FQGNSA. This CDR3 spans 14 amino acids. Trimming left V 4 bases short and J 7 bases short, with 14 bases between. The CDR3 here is CASSSQGSGQPQHF. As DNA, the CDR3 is TGTGCCAGCAGCTCACAGGGATCAGGGCAGCCCCAGCATTTT. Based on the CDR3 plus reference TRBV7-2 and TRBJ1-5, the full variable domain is GAGVSQSPSNKVTEKGKDVELRCDPISGHTALYWYRQSLGQGLEFLIYFQGNSAPDKSGLPSDRFSAERTGGSVSTLTIQRTQQEDSAVYLCASSSQGSGQPQHFGDGTRLSIL.

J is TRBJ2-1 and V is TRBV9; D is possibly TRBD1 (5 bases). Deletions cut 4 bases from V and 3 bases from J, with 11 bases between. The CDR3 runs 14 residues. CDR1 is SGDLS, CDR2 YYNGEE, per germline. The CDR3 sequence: CASSPSDSYNEQFF. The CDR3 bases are TGTGCCAGCAGCCCCTCCGACAGCTACAATGAGCAGTTCTTC.

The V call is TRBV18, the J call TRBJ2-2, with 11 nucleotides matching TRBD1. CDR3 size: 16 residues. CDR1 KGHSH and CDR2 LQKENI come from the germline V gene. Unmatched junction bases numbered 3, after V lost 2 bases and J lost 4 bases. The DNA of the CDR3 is TGTGCCAGCTCACCAGGGACAGGGGGGAGCACCGGGGAGCTGTTTTTT. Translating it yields CASSPGTGGSTGELFF.

CDR3 bases: TGTGCCAGTAGTATTTGGGGACAGGGGTACACTGAAGCTTTCTTT. Protein sequence: CASSIWGQGYTEAFF. This chain connects TRBV19 to TRBJ1-1; 10 bases match TRBD1. The V gene end was trimmed by 3 bases and the J gene end by 3 bases; junction bases not matched to a gene: 4. There are 15 residues in the CDR3. The V gene's germline CDR1 is LNHDA and CDR2 SQIVND (reference sequence).

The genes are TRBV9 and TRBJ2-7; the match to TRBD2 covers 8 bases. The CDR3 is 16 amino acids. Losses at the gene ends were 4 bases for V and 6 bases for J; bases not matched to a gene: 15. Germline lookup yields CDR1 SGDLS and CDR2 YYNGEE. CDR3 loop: CASSPQPTSGQREQYF. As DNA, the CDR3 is TGTGCCAGCAGCCCGCAACCTACTAGCGGCCAGCGCGAGCAGTACTTC.

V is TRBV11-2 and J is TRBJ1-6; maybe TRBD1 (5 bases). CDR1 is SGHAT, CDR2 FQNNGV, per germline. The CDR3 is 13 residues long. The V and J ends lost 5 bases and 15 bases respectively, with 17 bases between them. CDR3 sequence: CASSDRPGTVLHF. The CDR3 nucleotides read TGTGCCAGCAGCGACCGACCCGGGACTGTCCTCCACTTT.

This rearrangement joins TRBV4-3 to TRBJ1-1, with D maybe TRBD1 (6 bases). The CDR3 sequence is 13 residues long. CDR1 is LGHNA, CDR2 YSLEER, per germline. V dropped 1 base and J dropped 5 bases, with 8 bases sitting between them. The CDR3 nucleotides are TGCGCCAGCAGCCAAGGTCAGGGGACTGAAGCTTTCTTT. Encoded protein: CASSQGQGTEAFF.

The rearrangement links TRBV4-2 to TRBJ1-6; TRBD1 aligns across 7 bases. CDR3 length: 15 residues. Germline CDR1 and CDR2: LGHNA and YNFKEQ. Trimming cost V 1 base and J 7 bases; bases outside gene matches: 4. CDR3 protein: CASSQVKGANSPLHF. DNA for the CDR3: TGTGCCAGCAGCCAAGTCAAGGGGGCGAATTCACCCCTCCACTTT.

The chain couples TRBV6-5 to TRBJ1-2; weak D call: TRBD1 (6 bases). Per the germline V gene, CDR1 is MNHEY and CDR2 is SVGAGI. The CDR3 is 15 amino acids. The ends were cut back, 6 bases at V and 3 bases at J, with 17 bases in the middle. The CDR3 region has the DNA TGTGCCAGCAGCGGGGGGGCCTCCCCCTACTATGGCTACACCTTC. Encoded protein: CASSGGASPYYGYTF.

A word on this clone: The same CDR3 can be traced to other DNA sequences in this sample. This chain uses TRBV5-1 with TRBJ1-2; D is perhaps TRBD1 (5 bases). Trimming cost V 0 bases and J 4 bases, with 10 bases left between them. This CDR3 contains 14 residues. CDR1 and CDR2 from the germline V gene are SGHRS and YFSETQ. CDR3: CASSLGQGGYGYTF. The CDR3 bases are TGCGCCAGCAGCTTGGGGCAGGGAGGCTATGGCTACACCTTC.

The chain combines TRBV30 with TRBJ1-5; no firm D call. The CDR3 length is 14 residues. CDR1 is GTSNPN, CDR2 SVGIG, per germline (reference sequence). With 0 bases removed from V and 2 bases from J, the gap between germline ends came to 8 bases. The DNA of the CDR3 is TGTGCCTGGAGTGTACGCGGGGGCAATCAGCCCCAGCATTTT. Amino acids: CAWSVRGGNQPQHF.

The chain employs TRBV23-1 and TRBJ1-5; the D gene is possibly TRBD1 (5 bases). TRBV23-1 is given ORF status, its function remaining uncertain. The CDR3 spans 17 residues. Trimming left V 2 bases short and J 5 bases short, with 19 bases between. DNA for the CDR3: TGCGCCAGCAGTCAACCCCTAATCACAGGTCACTATCAGCCCCAGCATTTT. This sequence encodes CASSQPLITGHYQPQHF.

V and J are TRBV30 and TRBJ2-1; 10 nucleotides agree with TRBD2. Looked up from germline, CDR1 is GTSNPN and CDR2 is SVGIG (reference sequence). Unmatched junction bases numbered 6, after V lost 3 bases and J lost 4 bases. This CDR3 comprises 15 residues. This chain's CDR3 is CAWSPTSGFYNEQFF. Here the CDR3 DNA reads TGTGCCTGGAGCCCGACTAGCGGGTTTTACAATGAGCAGTTCTTC.

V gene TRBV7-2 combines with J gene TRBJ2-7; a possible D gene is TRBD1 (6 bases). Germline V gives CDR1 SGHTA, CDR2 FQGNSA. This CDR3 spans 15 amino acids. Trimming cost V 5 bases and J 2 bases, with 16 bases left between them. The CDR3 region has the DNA TGTGCCAGCAGCCCCAACCCCGACAGGACCTACGAGCAGTACTTC. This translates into CASSPNPDRTYEQYF.